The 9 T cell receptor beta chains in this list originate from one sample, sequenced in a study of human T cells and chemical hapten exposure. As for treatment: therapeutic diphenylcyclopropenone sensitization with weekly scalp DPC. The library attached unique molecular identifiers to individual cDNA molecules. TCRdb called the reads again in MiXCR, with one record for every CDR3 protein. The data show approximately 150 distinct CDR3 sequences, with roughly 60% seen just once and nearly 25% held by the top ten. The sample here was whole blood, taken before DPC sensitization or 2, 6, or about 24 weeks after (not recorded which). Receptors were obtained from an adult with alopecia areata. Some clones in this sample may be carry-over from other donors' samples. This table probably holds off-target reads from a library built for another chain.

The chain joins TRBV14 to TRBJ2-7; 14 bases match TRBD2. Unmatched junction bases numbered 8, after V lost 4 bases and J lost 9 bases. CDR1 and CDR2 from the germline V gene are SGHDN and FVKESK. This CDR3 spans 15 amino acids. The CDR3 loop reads CASSLSGLAGGRQYF. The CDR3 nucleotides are TGTGCCAGCAGCCTTTCCGGACTAGCGGGAGGTCGGCAGTACTTC.

CDR3 DNA sequence: TGCAGCGGACTGGAGCTCGGGAGGAATGAGCAGTTCTTC. Translating it yields CSGLELGRNEQFF. The gene calls are TRBV29-1 and TRBJ2-1; 7 bases fit TRBD2. The V and J ends lost 7 bases and 7 bases, in that order; junction bases with no gene match: 10. This CDR3 is 13 amino acids long. Looked up from germline, CDR1 is SQVTM and CDR2 is ANQGSEA.

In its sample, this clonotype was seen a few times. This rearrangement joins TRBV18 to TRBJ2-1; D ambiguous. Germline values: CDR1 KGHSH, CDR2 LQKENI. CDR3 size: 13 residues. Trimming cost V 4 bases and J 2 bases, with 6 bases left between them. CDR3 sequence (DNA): TGTGCCAGCTCACTGGGCACCTACAATGAGCAGTTCTTC. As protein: CASSLGTYNEQFF. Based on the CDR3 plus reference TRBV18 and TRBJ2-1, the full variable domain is NAGVMQNPRHLVRRRGQEARLRCSPMKGHSHVYWYRQLPEEGLKFMVYLQKENIIDESGMPKERFSAEFPKEGPSILRIQQVVRGDSAAYFCASSLGTYNEQFFGPGTRLTVL.

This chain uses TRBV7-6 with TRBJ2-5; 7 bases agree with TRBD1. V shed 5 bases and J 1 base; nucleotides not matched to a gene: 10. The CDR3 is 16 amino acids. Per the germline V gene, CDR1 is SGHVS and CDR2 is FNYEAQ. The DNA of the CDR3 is TGTGCCAGCAGCCTAGGGGCAGGGGGTAGCCAAGAGACCCAGTACTTC. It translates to CASSLGAGGSQETQYF.

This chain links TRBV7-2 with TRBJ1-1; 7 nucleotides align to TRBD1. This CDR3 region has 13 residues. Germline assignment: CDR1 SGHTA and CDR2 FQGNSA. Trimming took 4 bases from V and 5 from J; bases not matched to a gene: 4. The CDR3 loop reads CASSSTGMTEAFF. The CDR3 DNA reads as TGTGCCAGCAGCTCGACAGGGATGACTGAAGCTTTCTTT.

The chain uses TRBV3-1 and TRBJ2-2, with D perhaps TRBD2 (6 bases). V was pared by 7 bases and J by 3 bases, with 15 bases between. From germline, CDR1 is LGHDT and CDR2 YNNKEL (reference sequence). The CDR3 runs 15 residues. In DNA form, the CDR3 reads TGTGCCAGCACCCCGCCGGGAGTGGACACCGGGGAGCTGTTTTTT. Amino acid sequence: CASTPPGVDTGELFF.

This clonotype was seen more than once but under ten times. The CDR3 loop reads CASSTRGGNEQFF. The CDR3 DNA is TGTGCCAGTAGTACCCGGGGGGGCAATGAGCAGTTCTTC. This chain joins TRBV19 and TRBJ2-1; TRBD2 aligns across 8 bases. The CDR3 loop spans 13 amino acids. Germline V gives CDR1 LNHDA, CDR2 SQIVND (reference sequence). Trimming removed 4 bases from V and 6 bases from J; junction bases left unmatched: 2.

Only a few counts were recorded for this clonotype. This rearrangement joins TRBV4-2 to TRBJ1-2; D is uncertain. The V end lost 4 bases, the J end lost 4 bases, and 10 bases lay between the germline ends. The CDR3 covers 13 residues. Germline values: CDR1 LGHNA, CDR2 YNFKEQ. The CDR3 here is CASSRVDGYGYTF. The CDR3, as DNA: TGTGCCAGCAGCCGGGTCGACGGCTATGGCTACACCTTC.

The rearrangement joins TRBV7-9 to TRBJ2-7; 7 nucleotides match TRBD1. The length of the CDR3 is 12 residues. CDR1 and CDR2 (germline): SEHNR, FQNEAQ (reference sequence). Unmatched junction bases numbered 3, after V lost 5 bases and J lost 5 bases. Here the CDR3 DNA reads TGTGCCAGCAGCCCGACAGGGAACGAGCAGTACTTC. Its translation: CASSPTGNEQYF.